A selection of T cell receptor beta chains follows, all from one sample in a study of beta chain features in type 1 diabetes. Here immunoSEQ multiplex PCR was the method, and the copy in TCRdb shows in-frame clones only, minus some. The data show some 700,000 clones, roughly an eighth seen once. Sequenced input: naive CD4+ T cells from blood. The receptors shown here come from a man aged 18 to 29 with type 1 diabetes. CDR3s include the opening cysteine and the closing phenylalanine or tryptophan. Fields, in order: V gene, J gene, clone size, CDR3 length, D gene, CDR3 protein, CDR3 DNA. The D gene is left open where the match is weak. The listing skips clone size in some rows; elsewhere it reads once, few, many or a size class.

TRBV7-7	TRBJ2-5	few	16	TRBD2	CASSPGLAGARETQYF	TGTGCTAGCAGCCCCGGACTAGCGGGGGCCCGAGAGACCCAGTACTTC
TRBV15	TRBJ1-5	few	17	TRBD1	CATSRVRDRGLNQPQHF	TGTGCCACCAGCAGAGTCCGGGACAGGGGACTGAATCAGCCCCAGCATTTT
TRBV28	TRBJ1-5	few	14	TRBD1	CASSSGTGVQPQHF	TGTGCCAGCAGTTCCGGGACAGGGGTTCAGCCCCAGCATTTT
TRBV5-1	TRBJ2-7	few	17	.	CASSFRGGPLGSYEQYF	TGCGCCAGCAGCTTTCGGGGCGGGCCCCTTGGCTCCTACGAGCAGTACTTC
TRBV30	TRBJ2-1	.	18	.	CAWSVLFGGGTFSDEQFF	TGTGCCTGGAGTGTACTGTTCGGGGGCGGAACGTTTTCGGATGAGCAGTTCTTC
TRBV7-2	TRBJ2-1	few	15	TRBD1	CASSLERGLDNEQFF	TGTGCCAGCAGCTTAGAGAGGGGGCTCGACAATGAGCAGTTCTTC
TRBV11-2	TRBJ1-1	.	13	.	CASSPWARTEAFF	TGTGCCAGCAGCCCCTGGGCCCGTACCGAAGCTTTCTTT
TRBV14	TRBJ1-5	few	14	.	CASSQGGANQPQHF	TGTGCCAGCAGCCAAGGAGGGGCGAATCAGCCCCAGCATTTT
TRBV4-1	TRBJ1-2	few	14	TRBD1	CASSRDRYDYGYTF	TGCGCCAGCAGCCGGGACAGGTATGACTATGGCTACACCTTC
TRBV5-1	TRBJ1-1	.	14	TRBD1	CASSPTGRNTEAFF	TGCGCCAGCAGCCCGACAGGGAGAAACACTGAAGCTTTCTTT
TRBV5-4	TRBJ1-6	.	14	TRBD1	CASMEGAPDSPLHF	TGTGCCAGCATGGAGGGGGCGCCGGATTCACCCCTCCACTTT
TRBV19	TRBJ2-1	few	11	.	CASKGAGEQFF	TGTGCCAGTAAAGGGGCGGGTGAGCAGTTCTTC
TRBV29-1	TRBJ2-5	few	11	.	CSVERQETQYF	TGCAGCGTTGAACGCCAAGAGACCCAGTACTTC
TRBV6-1	TRBJ2-3	few	13	.	CASSGQNTDTQYF	TGTGCCAGCAGCGGACAGAACACAGATACGCAGTATTTT
TRBV4-2	TRBJ2-3	.	15	.	CASSQEGGARDTQYF	TGTGCCAGCAGCCAAGAAGGGGGGGCCCGAGATACGCAGTATTTT
TRBV10-3	TRBJ1-2	few	15	.	CAISELARTNYGYTF	TGTGCCATCAGTGAGCTGGCCCGAACTAACTATGGCTACACCTTC
TRBV7-6	TRBJ1-5	.	16	.	CASSPQGLAGNQPQHF	TGTGCCAGCAGCCCACAGGGATTAGCTGGAAATCAGCCCCAGCATTTT
TRBV27	TRBJ2-7	few	15	.	CASSLGRTDAYEQYF	TGTGCCAGCAGTCTGGGCCGGACGGACGCCTACGAGCAGTACTTC
TRBV29-1	TRBJ1-1	few	13	.	CSVEEQTNTEAFF	TGCAGCGTTGAAGAACAGACGAACACTGAAGCTTTCTTT
TRBV28	TRBJ2-3	few	12	.	CASSWRFGTQYF	TGTGCCAGCAGTTGGAGGTTTGGTACGCAGTATTTT
TRBV30	TRBJ2-3	.	14	.	CAWSVQGSTDTQYF	TGTGCCTGGAGTGTGCAGGGTAGCACAGATACGCAGTATTTT
TRBV29-1	TRBJ2-5	few	15	TRBD1	CSVEDRDRVQETQYF	TGCAGCGTTGAAGATCGGGACAGGGTCCAAGAGACCCAGTACTTC
TRBV10-3	TRBJ2-5	.	14	.	CAISGRPSQETQYF	TGTGCCATCAGTGGTCGGCCATCCCAAGAGACCCAGTACTTC
TRBV4-1	TRBJ1-1	.	12	.	CASSQEYSEAFF	TGCGCCAGCAGCCAAGAATACTCGGAAGCTTTCTTT
TRBV15	TRBJ2-2	few	15	.	CATSRRGSGAGELFF	TGTGCCACCAGTCGGAGAGGGAGTGGTGCCGGGGAGCTGTTTTTT
TRBV30	TRBJ1-1	.	11	.	CAFQVNTEAFF	TGTGCCTTCCAGGTGAACACTGAAGCTTTCTTT
TRBV2	TRBJ1-5	.	13	.	CASRSDSYQPQHF	TGTGCCAGCAGATCAGACAGTTATCAGCCCCAGCATTTT
TRBV4-2	TRBJ2-3	.	22	TRBD2	CASSQQIAGGASPVLLHGTQYF	TGTGCCAGCAGCCAACAAATAGCGGGGGGGGCCTCCCCGGTACTTCTCCACGGTACGCAGTATTTT
TRBV11-3	TRBJ2-3	.	15	TRBD2	CASSLAGSNTDTQYF	TGTGCCAGCAGCCTAGCGGGGAGCAACACAGATACGCAGTATTTT